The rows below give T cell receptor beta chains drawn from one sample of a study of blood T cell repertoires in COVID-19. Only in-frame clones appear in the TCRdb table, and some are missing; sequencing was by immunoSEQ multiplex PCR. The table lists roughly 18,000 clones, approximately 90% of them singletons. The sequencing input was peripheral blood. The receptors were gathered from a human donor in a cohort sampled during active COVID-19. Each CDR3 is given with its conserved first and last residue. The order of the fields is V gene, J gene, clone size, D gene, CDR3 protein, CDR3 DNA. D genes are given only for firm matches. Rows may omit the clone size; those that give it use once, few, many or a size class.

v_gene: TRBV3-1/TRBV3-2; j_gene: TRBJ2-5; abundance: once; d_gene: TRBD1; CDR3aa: CASSRPTLQGEETQYF; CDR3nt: TGTGCCAGCAGCCGACCGACCCTACAGGGGGAAGAGACCCAGTACTTC
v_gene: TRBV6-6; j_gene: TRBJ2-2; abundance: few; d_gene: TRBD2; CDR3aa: CASSVSGGLNTGELFF; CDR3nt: TGTGCCAGCAGTGTAAGCGGGGGACTTAACACCGGGGAGCTGTTTTTT
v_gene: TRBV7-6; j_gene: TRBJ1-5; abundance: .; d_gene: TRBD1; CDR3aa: CASSPTGQRSARQPQHF; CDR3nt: TGTGCCAGCAGCCCGACGGGACAGCGTTCCGCCCGCCAGCCCCAGCATTTT
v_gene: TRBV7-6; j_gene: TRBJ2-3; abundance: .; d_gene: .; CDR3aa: CASSLAGPGATQYF; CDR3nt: TGTGCCAGCAGCTTAGCGGGGCCTGGGGCTACGCAGTATTTT
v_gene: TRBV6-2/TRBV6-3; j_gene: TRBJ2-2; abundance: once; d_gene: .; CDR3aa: CASSTSNTGELFF; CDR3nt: TGTGCCAGCAGTACTTCAAACACCGGGGAGCTGTTTTTT
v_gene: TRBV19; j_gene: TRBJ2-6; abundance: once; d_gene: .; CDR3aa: CASSIGGSGANVLTF; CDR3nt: TGTGCCAGTAGTATCGGGGGATCTGGGGCCAACGTCCTGACTTTC
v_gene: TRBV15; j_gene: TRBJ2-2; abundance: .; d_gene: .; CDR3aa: CATSRDRTNTGELFF; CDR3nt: TGTGCCACCAGCAGAGACAGAACCAACACCGGGGAGCTGTTTTTT
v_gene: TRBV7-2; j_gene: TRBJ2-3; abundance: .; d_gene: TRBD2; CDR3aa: CASSLIAGAPDTQYF; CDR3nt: TGTGCCAGCAGCTTAATAGCGGGAGCACCGGATACGCAGTATTTT
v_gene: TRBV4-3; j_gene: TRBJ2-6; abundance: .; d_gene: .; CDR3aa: CASSQDPVPGANVLTF; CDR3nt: TGCGCCAGCAGCCAAGATCCGGTTCCTGGGGCCAACGTCCTGACTTTC
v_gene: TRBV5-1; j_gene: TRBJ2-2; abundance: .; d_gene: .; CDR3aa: CASTLAVAANTGELFF; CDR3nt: TGCGCCAGCACCTTAGCGGTGGCTGCGAACACCGGGGAGCTGTTTTTT
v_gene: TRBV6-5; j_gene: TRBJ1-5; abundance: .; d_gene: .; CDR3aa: CASRSGGSNQPQHF; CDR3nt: TGTGCCAGCAGATCAGGCGGGAGCAATCAGCCCCAGCATTTT
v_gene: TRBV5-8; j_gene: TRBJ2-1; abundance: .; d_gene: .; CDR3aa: CASSLGESYNEQFF; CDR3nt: TGTGCCAGCAGCCTCGGTGAATCCTACAATGAGCAGTTCTTC
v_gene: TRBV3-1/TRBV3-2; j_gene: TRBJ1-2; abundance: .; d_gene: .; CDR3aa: CASSQEQSGGYTF; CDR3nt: TGTGCCAGCAGCCAAGAGCAGTCTGGCGGCTACACCTTC
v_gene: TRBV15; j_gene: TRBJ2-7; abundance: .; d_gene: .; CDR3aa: CATSGQEFGHEQYF; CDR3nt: TGTGCCACCAGCGGACAAGAGTTTGGCCACGAGCAGTACTTC
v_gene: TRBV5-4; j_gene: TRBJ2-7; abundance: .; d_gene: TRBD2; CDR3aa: CASSPGGRGTGEQYF; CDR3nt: TGTGCCAGCAGCCCGGGGGGGAGGGGGACGGGCGAGCAGTACTTC
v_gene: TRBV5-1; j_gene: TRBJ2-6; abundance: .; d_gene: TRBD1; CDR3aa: CASSFRTGISGANVLTF; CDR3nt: TGCGCCAGCAGCTTCCGGACAGGAATCTCTGGGGCCAACGTCCTGACTTTC
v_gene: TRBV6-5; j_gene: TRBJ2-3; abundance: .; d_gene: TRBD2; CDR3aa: CASSQPGLTTQYF; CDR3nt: TGTGCCAGCAGTCAACCGGGACTAACGACGCAGTATTTT
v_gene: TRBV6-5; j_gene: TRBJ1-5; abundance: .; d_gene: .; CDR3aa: CASRLNQPQHF; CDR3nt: TGTGCCAGCAGGTTAAATCAGCCCCAGCATTTT
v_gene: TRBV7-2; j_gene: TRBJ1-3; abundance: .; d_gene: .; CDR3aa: CASSLAGRNSGNTIYF; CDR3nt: TGTGCCAGCAGCTTAGCAGGGAGGAACTCTGGAAACACCATATATTTT
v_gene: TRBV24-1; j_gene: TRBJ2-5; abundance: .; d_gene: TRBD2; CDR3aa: CATSGGLAGYQETQYF; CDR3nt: TGTGCCACCAGTGGTGGACTAGCGGGCTACCAAGAGACCCAGTACTTC
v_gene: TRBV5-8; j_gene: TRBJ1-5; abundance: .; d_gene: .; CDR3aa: CASSLGENSNQPQHF; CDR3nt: TGTGCCAGCAGCTTGGGAGAAAATAGCAATCAGCCCCAGCATTTT
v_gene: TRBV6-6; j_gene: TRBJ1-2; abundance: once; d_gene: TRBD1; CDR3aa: CASTSGGGGYTF; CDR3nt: TGTGCCAGCACCTCAGGGGGCGGGGGCTACACCTTC
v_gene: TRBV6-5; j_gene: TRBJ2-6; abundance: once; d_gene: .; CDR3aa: CASTSTSGANVLTF; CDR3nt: TGTGCCAGCACATCCACGAGCGGGGCCAACGTCCTGACTTTC
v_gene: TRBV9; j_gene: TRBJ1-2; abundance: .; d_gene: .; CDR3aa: CASSVGGQTANYGYTF; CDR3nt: TGTGCCAGCAGCGTAGGCGGACAGACTGCTAACTATGGCTACACCTTC
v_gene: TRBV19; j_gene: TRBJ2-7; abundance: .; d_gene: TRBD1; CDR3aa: CASSIGTGSSYEQYF; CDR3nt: TGTGCCAGTAGTATAGGGACAGGGAGCTCCTACGAGCAGTACTTC